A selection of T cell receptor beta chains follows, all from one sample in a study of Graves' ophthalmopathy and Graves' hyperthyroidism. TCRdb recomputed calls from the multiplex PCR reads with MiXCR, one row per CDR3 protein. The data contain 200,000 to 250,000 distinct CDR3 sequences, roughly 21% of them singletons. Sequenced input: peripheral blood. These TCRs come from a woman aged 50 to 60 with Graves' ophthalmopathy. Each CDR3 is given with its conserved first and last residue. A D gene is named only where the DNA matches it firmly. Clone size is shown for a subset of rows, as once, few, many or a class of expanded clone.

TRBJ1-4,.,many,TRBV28,TGTGCCAGCAGCAGGCGGGTGACGAATGAAAAACTGTTTTTT,CASSRRVTNEKLFF
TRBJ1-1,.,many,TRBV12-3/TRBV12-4,TGTGCCAGCAGTCCCCAATCGGCCACTGAAGCTTTCTTT,CASSPQSATEAFF
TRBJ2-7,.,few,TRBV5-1,TGCGCCAGTCATACAGGGGGAGGGTACGAGCAGTACTTC,CASHTGGGYEQYF
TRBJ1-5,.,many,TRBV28,TGTGCCAGCATATCACAGCTGAATCAGCCCCAGCATTTT,CASISQLNQPQHF
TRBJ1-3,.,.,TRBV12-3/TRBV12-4,TGTGCCAGCAGACGGGAGAGCTCTGGAAACACCATATATTTT,CASRRESSGNTIYF
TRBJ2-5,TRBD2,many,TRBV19,TGTGCCAGTAGTTCCAGACTAGCGGGGAACCAAGAGACCCAGTACTTC,CASSSRLAGNQETQYF
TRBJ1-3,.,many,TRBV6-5,TGTGCCAGCAGCCCCGGGACATCTGGAAACACCATATATTTT,CASSPGTSGNTIYF
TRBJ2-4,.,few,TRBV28,TGTGCAACTTACTGGGACGCCAAAAACATTCAGTACTTC,CATYWDAKNIQYF
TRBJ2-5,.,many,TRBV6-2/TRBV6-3,TGTGCCAGCAGTTCACTCCCCGGGTTTTGGGAGACCCAGTACTTC,CASSSLPGFWETQYF
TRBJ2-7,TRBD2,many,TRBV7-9,TGTGCCAGCAGCAGGACATCCGGGACTAGCGGGATCAGCAACTTC,CASSRTSGTSGISNF
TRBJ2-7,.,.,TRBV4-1,TGCGCCAGCAGCCAAGGACCGGGCGGCGAGCAGTACTTC,CASSQGPGGEQYF
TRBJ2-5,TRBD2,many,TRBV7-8,TGTGCCAGCAGCTTGAACGGGAGGGCCCGGGAGACCCAGTACTTC,CASSLNGRARETQYF
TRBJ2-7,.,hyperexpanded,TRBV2,TGTGCCAGCAATCCGGGATTCTCCTACGAGCAGTACTTC,CASNPGFSYEQYF
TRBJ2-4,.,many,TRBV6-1,TGTGCCAGCAGTACCCGTCCGGGAAGGGGGGCCAAAAACATTCAGTACTTC,CASSTRPGRGAKNIQYF
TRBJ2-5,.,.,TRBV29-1,TGCAGCGTTGGGGGGCCGGAGACCCAGTACTTC,CSVGGPETQYF
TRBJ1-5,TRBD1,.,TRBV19,TGTGCCAGTCGGACAGGCGGGCGGCCCCAGCATTTT,CASRTGGRPQHF
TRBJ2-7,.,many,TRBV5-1,TGCGCCAGCAGCCCTCCTATATCGGGCGGGTACGAGCAGTACTTC,CASSPPISGGYEQYF
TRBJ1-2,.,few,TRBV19,TGTGCCAGTAGTGTCCCTTTCGGCGGCTACACCTTC,CASSVPFGGYTF
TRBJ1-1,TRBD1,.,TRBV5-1,TGCGCCAGCAGCCTCGACAGGACAGGGAACACTGAAGCTTTCTTT,CASSLDRTGNTEAFF
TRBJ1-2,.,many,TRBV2,TGTGCCAGCATTACAGGGCCTATGACGATCGGCTACACCTTC,CASITGPMTIGYTF
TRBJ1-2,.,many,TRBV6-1,TGTGCCAGCAGTGAAGGAGTTGGCAGCTATGGCTACACCTTC,CASSEGVGSYGYTF
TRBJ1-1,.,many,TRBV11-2,TGTGCCAGCAGCTTATCGGGGCGGGGGACTGAAGCTTTCTTT,CASSLSGRGTEAFF
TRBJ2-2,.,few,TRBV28,TGTGCCAGCAGAACCAGGGCGAACACCGGGGAGCTGTTTTTT,CASRTRANTGELFF
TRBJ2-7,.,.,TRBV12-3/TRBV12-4,TGTGCCAGCACCACCCAGGGAGGGGGGCTTGTCTCCGAGCAGTACTTC,CASTTQGGGLVSEQYF
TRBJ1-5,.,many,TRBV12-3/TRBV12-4,TGTGCCAGCAGTCCGGGACGGGTCAAGGGCAATCAGCCCCAGCATTTT,CASSPGRVKGNQPQHF